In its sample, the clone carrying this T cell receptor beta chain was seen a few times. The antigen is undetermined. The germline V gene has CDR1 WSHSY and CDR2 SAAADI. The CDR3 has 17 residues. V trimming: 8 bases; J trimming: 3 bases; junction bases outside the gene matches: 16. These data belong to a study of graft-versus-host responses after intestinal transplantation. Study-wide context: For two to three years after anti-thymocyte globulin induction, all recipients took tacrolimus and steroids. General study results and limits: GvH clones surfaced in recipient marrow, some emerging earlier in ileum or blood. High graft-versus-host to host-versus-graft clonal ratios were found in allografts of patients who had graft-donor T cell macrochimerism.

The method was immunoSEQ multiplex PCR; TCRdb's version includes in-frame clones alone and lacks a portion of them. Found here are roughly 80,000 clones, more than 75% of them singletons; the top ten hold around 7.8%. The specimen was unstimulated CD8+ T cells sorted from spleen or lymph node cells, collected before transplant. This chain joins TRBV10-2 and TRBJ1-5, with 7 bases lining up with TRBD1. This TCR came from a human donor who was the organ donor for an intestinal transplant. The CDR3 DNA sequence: TGCGCCAGCGGGAAGACCTTGGGGACAGCCCACAATCAGCCCCAGCATTTT. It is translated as CASGKTLGTAHNQPQHF.